The 26 T cell receptor beta chains given below trace back to one sample, sequenced in a study of immune cell composition in non-small cell lung cancer. Sequenced by immunoSEQ multiplex PCR; TCRdb stores in-frame clones only, minus some. The profile shows 4,800 or so clones, about 80% of them singletons. Sequencing was carried out using lung tumor tissue. Receptors originate from a human donor with non-small cell lung cancer.

This sequence joins TRBV10-2 and TRBJ1-2; D ambiguous. This CDR3 comprises 15 residues. Germline V lookup: CDR1 WSHSY, CDR2 SAAADI. Deletions cut 8 bases from V and 0 bases from J, with 16 bases between. CDR3 in DNA: TGCGCCAGCTCGCGGCTGGTTCAAGCTAACTATGGCTACACCTTC. Translating gives CASSRLVQANYGYTF.

This clone was picked up one time. V is TRBV4-3 and J is TRBJ1-2; 9 bases line up with TRBD1. V trimming: 2 bases; J trimming: 5 bases; junction bases outside the gene matches: 9. This CDR3 is built from 16 residues. CDR1 is LGHNA, CDR2 YSLEER, per germline. The CDR3 coding sequence is TGCGCCAGCAGCCAACTCCAGGGACAGGGACTTTATGGCTACACCTTC. It is translated as CASSQLQGQGLYGYTF.

The rearrangement uses TRBV6-5 and TRBJ2-7; 11 bases line up with TRBD2. Trimming at V came to 0 bases and at J to 6 bases, leaving 7 bases not matched to a gene. CDR3 length: 16 residues. Per germline, CDR1 MNHEY and CDR2 SVGAGI. CDR3 sequence reads: CASSYSRVAGGTEQYF. CDR3 bases: TGTGCCAGCAGTTACTCGAGGGTAGCGGGGGGGACCGAGCAGTACTTC.

The chain joins TRBV18 to TRBJ2-7; a weak D match, TRBD2 (5 bases). V lost 3 bases, J lost 7 bases, and 7 bases lay in between. This CDR3 contains 11 residues. The germline gives CDR1 KGHSH, CDR2 LQKENI. CDR3 sequence (DNA): TGTGCCAGCTCACCGGGCGGGGAGCAGTACTTC. It codes for CASSPGGEQYF.

The chain has TRBV13 and TRBJ1-3; 8 positions match TRBD1. This CDR3 comprises 14 residues. Losses at the gene ends were 3 bases for V and 2 bases for J; bases not matched to a gene: 0. Germline CDR1 is PRHDT and CDR2 is FYEKMQ (reference sequence). Here the CDR3 DNA reads TGTGCCAGCAGCTTGGACAGGGCTGGAAACACCATATATTTT. It codes for CASSLDRAGNTIYF.

The DNA of the CDR3 is TGTGCCAGCAGCTTAGAAGGGGTTTATACGAATGAGCAGTTCTTC. Its protein product is CASSLEGVYTNEQFF. The rearrangement joins TRBV7-2 to TRBJ2-1, with TRBD1 as a possible D gene (5 bases). CDR1 SGHTA and CDR2 FQGNSA come from the germline V gene. The CDR3 is made up of 15 amino acids. V lost 1 base and J 7 bases, leaving 14 bases between the germline ends.

The V gene is TRBV5-1, the J gene TRBJ2-1, with TRBD2 matching over 8 bases. This CDR3 region has 16 residues. From germline, CDR1 is SGHRS and CDR2 YFSETQ. V was pared by 1 base and J by 7 bases, with 10 bases of the junction left unmatched. CDR3 nucleotides: TGCGCCAGCAGCTTGAGGAGGCGGGGGGCTTTAAATGAGCAGTTCTTC. Its translation is CASSLRRRGALNEQFF. The full variable domain, completed using reference TRBV5-1 and TRBJ2-1, is KAGVTQTPRYLIKTRGQQVTLSCSPISGHRSVSWYQQTPGQGLQFLFEYFSETQRNKGNFPGRFSGRQFSNSRSEMNVSTLELGDSALYLCASSLRRRGALNEQFFGPGTRLTVL.

This clone was seen a single time. The chain joins TRBV10-2 to TRBJ1-5, with D unresolved. The length of the CDR3 is 13 residues. Germline CDR1 WSHSY, CDR2 SAAADI. Trimming removed 3 bases at V and 9 bases at J, with 12 bases between. The CDR3 sequence: CASSDSRNGPQHF. CDR3 DNA: TGCGCCAGCAGTGATTCTAGGAATGGGCCCCAGCATTTT.

This clone was recorded only once. The chain has TRBV19 and TRBJ1-1, with 7 bases matching TRBD1. This CDR3 has 15 residues. Germline loops: CDR1 LNHDA, CDR2 SQIVND (reference sequence). With 4 bases clipped from V and 2 bases from J, the junction kept 7 bases outside the gene matches. The CDR3 sequence is CASSNRDRTNTEAFF. The CDR3 coding sequence is TGTGCCAGTAGTAACCGGGACAGAACTAACACTGAAGCTTTCTTT.

The chain uses TRBV5-1 and TRBJ2-7; 10 bases match TRBD2. This CDR3 has 16 amino acids. The germline CDR1 and CDR2 sequences are SGHRS and YFSETQ. The J segment lost 5 bases and the V segment lost 4 bases, leaving 12 bases of the junction unmatched. The CDR3 spells CASSGDSGGPRNEQYF. The DNA of the CDR3 is TGCGCCAGCAGCGGAGATAGCGGGGGGCCTAGAAACGAGCAGTACTTC.

CDR3 amino acids: CASSFQEGRKLFF. CDR3 DNA: TGTGCCAGCAGCTTCCAGGAGGGGAGAAAACTGTTTTTT. The chain carries TRBV5-5 and TRBJ1-4; D is perhaps TRBD1 (5 bases). The CDR3 contains 13 residues. Germline values: CDR1 SGHKS, CDR2 YYEKEE (reference sequence). V was pared by 2 bases and J by 10 bases, with 12 bases between. Full variable domain (outside the CDR3, taken from reference TRBV5-5 and TRBJ1-4): DAGVTQSPTHLIKTRGQQVTLRCSPISGHKSVSWYQQVLGQGPQFIFQYYEKEERGRGNFPDRFSARQFPNYSSELNVNALLLGDSALYLCASSFQEGRKLFFGSGTQLSVL.

V and J are TRBV2 and TRBJ2-7; the D gene is possibly TRBD1 (5 bases). This CDR3 comprises 11 residues. V was shortened by 5 bases and J by 9 bases, with 11 bases between the two germline ends. From germline, CDR1 is SNHLY and CDR2 FYNNEI. The chain's CDR3 is CASSLQERQYF. The CDR3 DNA follows: TGTGCCAGCAGTTTACAGGAAAGGCAGTACTTC. The full variable domain, completed using reference TRBV2 and TRBJ2-7, is EPEVTQTPSHQVTQMGQEVILRCVPISNHLYFYWYRQILGQKVEFLVSFYNNEISEKSEIFDDQFSVERPDGSNFTLKIRSTKLEDSAMYFCASSLQERQYFGPGTRLTVT.

By share of the sample, this clone is medium-sized. The CDR3 region is CASRQGIGGYQPQHF. In DNA, the CDR3 is TGTGCCAGCAGACAGGGGATTGGGGGTTATCAGCCCCAGCATTTT. This sequence joins TRBV2 and TRBJ1-5, with 7 bases that match TRBD1. The J segment lost 5 bases and the V segment lost 6 bases, leaving 10 bases of the junction unmatched. The CDR3 runs 15 residues. The V gene's germline CDR1 is SNHLY and CDR2 FYNNEI.

This sequence joins TRBV5-5 and TRBJ2-3; the D gene is possibly TRBD2 (6 bases). Deletions cut 0 bases from V and 3 bases from J, with 11 bases between. In germline, CDR1 is SGHKS, CDR2 YYEKEE (reference sequence). The CDR3 extends over 15 amino acids. CDR3 sequence (DNA): TGTGCCAGCAGCTTGGTTACGGGGGTGACAGATACGCAGTATTTT. It yields the protein CASSLVTGVTDTQYF.

The DNA of the CDR3 is TGTGCCAGCAGTGTTTCGGCAGGGTGGCGGGAGACCCAGTACTTC. This codes for CASSVSAGWRETQYF. This chain uses TRBV25-1 with TRBJ2-5, with D tentatively TRBD1 (5 bases). The CDR3 loop spans 15 amino acids. Germline CDR1 is MGHDK and CDR2 is SYGVNS. The V and J ends lost 4 bases and 5 bases respectively, with 17 bases between them.

The V call is TRBV10-3, the J call TRBJ1-1, with D possibly matching TRBD1 (6 bases). Germline V CDR1 and CDR2: ENHRY, SYGVKD. CDR3 length equals 14 residues. Trimming stripped 2 bases from V and 4 bases from J, with 11 bases between. CDR3 amino acids: CAISETGKGTEAFF. CDR3 nucleotides: TGTGCCATCAGTGAGACAGGGAAGGGCACTGAAGCTTTCTTT.

This sequence joins TRBV28 and TRBJ2-1, with D maybe TRBD1 (6 bases). Looked up from germline, CDR1 is MDHEN and CDR2 is SYDVKM. V shed 3 bases and J shed 2 bases, with 8 bases lying between them. CDR3 size: 14 residues. This CDR3 reads CASSFRQAYNEQFF. DNA of the CDR3: TGTGCCAGCAGTTTCCGACAGGCCTACAATGAGCAGTTCTTC.

This chain uses TRBV18 with TRBJ1-6; tentative D call: TRBD1 (6 bases). The V and J ends lost 3 bases and 7 bases respectively, with 13 bases between them. CDR1 and CDR2 (germline): KGHSH, LQKENI. The CDR3 is 15 residues long. The CDR3 here is CASSPGQIENSPLHF. The CDR3, as DNA: TGTGCCAGCTCACCCGGACAGATAGAAAATTCACCCCTCCACTTT.

The chain carries TRBV6-5 and TRBJ1-5; TRBD1 aligns across 7 bases. CDR1 and CDR2 (germline): MNHEY, SVGAGI. The CDR3 contains 13 residues. V trimming: 7 bases; J trimming: 3 bases; junction bases outside the gene matches: 3. CDR3 coding DNA: TGTGCCAGCAATGACAGGGACAATCAGCCCCAGCATTTT. Amino acids: CASNDRDNQPQHF.

CDR3 in DNA: TGTGCCAGCAGTTATGGGACAGGGTCCTCCGGGGAGCTGTTTTTT. It specifies CASSYGTGSSGELFF. The genes are TRBV6-5 and TRBJ2-2; 9 bases agree with TRBD1. The length of the CDR3 is 15 residues. The germline CDR1 and CDR2 sequences are MNHEY and SVGAGI. V gave up 3 bases and J gave up 6 bases; unmatched junction bases: 5.

J is TRBJ2-1 and V is TRBV7-2; the match to TRBD2 covers 7 bases. The germline V gene encodes CDR1 SGHTA and CDR2 FQGNSA. With 3 bases clipped from V and 0 bases from J, the junction kept 5 bases outside the gene matches. The CDR3 has 16 residues. Here the CDR3 reads CASSLDGGGSYNEQFF. The CDR3 coding sequence is TGTGCCAGCAGCTTGGATGGGGGGGGCTCCTACAATGAGCAGTTCTTC.

V is TRBV7-9 and J is TRBJ2-1, with a tentative D call TRBD1 (5 bases). The V end lost 1 base, the J end lost 3 bases, and 7 bases lay between the germline ends. CDR3 length: 14 residues. CDR1 and CDR2 (germline): SEHNR, FQNEAQ (reference sequence). The CDR3 DNA follows: TGTGCCAGCAGCTTAGACAGGAGCTACAATGAGCAGTTCTTC. This sequence encodes CASSLDRSYNEQFF. The variable domain in full, completed from reference TRBV7-9 and TRBJ2-1, reads DTGVSQNPRHKITKRGQNVTFRCDPISEHNRLYWYRQTLGQGPEFLTYFQNEAQLEKSRLLSDRFSAERPKGSFSTLEIQRTEQGDSAMYLCASSLDRSYNEQFFGPGTRLTVL.

The chain joins TRBV2 to TRBJ2-3; no clear D. This CDR3 is 12 amino acids long. The V gene lost 8 bases and the J gene lost 6 bases, with 12 bases spanning the gap. CDR1 SNHLY and CDR2 FYNNEI come from the germline V gene. The CDR3 loop reads CASAIALDTQYF. Here the CDR3 DNA reads TGTGCCAGCGCAATAGCCCTCGATACGCAGTATTTT.

Only one count was recorded for this clone. The chain uses TRBV5-1 and TRBJ2-7, with TRBD1 as a possible D gene (6 bases). V was pared by 2 bases and J by 3 bases, with 18 bases between. Germline CDR1 SGHRS, CDR2 YFSETQ. The CDR3 has 16 residues. CDR3 sequence (DNA): TGCGCCAGCAGCTTCCTGGATGGGGGCGATTTCTACGAGCAGTACTTC. It translates to CASSFLDGGDFYEQYF.

The CDR3 reads CASSRTGNGEQYF. The CDR3 DNA follows: TGTGCCAGCAGCCGAACAGGGAATGGGGAGCAGTACTTC. The rearrangement links TRBV13 to TRBJ2-7; D might be TRBD1 (6 bases). Germline loops: CDR1 PRHDT, CDR2 FYEKMQ (reference sequence). With 5 bases removed from V and 7 bases from J, the gap between germline ends came to 15 bases. This CDR3 is 13 amino acids long.

The chain recombines TRBV5-3 with TRBJ2-3, with D possibly being TRBD1 (6 bases). TRBV5-3 is assigned to the ORF class and has an uncertain function. CDR3 size: 14 residues. V lost 4 bases, J lost 2 bases, and 11 bases lay in between. The CDR3 spells CARSHRTVTDTQYF. The CDR3 DNA is TGTGCCAGAAGCCACAGGACAGTCACAGATACGCAGTATTTT.